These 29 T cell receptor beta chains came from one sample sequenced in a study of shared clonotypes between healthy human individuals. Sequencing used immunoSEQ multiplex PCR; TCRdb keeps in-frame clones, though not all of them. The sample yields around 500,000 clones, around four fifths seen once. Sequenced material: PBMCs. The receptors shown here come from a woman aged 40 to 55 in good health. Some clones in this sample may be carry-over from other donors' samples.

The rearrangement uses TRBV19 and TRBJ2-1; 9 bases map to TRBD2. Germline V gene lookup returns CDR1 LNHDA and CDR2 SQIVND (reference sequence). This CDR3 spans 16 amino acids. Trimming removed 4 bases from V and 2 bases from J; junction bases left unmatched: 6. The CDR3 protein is CASSRVSGRPYNEQFF. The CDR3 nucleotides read TGTGCCAGTAGTAGAGTTAGCGGGAGACCCTACAATGAGCAGTTCTTC.

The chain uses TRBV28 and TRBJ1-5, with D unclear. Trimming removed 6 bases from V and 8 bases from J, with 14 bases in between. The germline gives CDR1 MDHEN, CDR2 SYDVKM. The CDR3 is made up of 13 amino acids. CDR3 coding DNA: TGTGCCAGCAGAAGGACGGGCGGTGAGCCCCAGCATTTT. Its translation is CASRRTGGEPQHF. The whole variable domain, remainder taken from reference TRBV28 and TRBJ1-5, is DVKVTQSSRYLVKRTGEKVFLECVQDMDHENMFWYRQDPGLGLRLIYFSYDVKMKEKGDIPEGYSVSREKKERFSLILESASTNQTSMYLCASRRTGGEPQHFGDGTRLSIL.

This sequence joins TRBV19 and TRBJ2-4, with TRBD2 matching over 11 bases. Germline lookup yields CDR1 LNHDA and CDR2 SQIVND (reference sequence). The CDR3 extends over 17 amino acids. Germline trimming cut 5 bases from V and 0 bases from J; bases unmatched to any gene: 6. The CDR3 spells CASSWTSGHLAKNIQYF. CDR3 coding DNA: TGTGCCAGTAGTTGGACTAGCGGGCATTTAGCCAAAAACATTCAGTACTTC.

CDR3 nucleotides: TGTGCCAGCAGCGGGGACTACACCTACAATGAGCAGTTCTTC. It is translated as CASSGDYTYNEQFF. The chain combines TRBV11-3 with TRBJ2-1; 7 positions agree with TRBD2. V shed 5 bases, J shed 2 bases, and the junction held 3 bases outside the gene matches. The CDR3 totals 14 residues. From germline, CDR1 is SGHNT and CDR2 YENEEA.

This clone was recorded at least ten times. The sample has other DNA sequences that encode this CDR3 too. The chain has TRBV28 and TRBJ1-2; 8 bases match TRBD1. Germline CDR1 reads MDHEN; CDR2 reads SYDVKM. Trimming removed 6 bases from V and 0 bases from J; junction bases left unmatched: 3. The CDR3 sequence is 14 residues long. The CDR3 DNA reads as TGTGCCAGCAGCGACAGGGGACCTAACTATGGCTACACCTTC. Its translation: CASSDRGPNYGYTF.

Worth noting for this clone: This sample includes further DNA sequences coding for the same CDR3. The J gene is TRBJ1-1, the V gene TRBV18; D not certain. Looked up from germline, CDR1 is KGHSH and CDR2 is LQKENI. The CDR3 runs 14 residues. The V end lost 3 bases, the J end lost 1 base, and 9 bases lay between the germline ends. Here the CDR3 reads CASSPGGKNTEAFF. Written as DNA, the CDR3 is TGTGCCAGCTCACCGGGCGGAAAGAACACTGAAGCTTTCTTT.

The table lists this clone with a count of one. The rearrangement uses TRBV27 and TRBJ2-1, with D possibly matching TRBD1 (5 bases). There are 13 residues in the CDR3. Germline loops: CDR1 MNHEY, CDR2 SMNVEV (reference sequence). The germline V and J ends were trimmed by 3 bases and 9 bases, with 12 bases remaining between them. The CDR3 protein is CASSLGHAGEQFF. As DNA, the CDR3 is TGTGCCAGCAGTTTGGGGCACGCCGGTGAGCAGTTCTTC.

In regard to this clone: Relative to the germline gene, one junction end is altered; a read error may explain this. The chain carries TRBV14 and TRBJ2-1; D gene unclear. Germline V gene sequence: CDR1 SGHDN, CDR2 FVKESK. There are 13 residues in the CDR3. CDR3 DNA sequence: TGTGCCAGCAGCCAAACCGCTCAGACTGGTGGAGTCTTC. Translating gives CASSQTAQTGGVF.

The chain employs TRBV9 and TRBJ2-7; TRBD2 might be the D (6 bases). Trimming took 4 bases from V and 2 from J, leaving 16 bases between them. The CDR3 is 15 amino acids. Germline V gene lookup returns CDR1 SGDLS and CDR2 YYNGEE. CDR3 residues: CASSPGRHLTYEQYF. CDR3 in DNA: TGTGCCAGCAGCCCAGGGAGGCACCTCACCTACGAGCAGTACTTC.

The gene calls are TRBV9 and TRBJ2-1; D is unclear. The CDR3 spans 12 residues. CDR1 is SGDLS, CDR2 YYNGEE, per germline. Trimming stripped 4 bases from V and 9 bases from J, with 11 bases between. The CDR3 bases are TGTGCCAGCAGCTCCCCAGGTCTTGAGCAGTTCTTC. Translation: CASSSPGLEQFF.

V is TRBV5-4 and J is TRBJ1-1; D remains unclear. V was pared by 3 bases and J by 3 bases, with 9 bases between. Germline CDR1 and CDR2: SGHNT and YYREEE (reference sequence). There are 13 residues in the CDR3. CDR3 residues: CASSYQDDTEAFF. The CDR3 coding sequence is TGTGCCAGCAGCTACCAGGACGACACTGAAGCTTTCTTT.

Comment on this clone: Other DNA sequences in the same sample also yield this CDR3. The CDR3 nucleotides are TGTGCCAGCAGCGTAGTCGGAGGGTCGGGCTACACCTTC. This sequence encodes CASSVVGGSGYTF. The J gene is TRBJ1-2, the V gene TRBV9, with D unresolved. Trimming took 0 bases from V and 8 from J, leaving 11 bases between them. The germline V gene has CDR1 SGDLS and CDR2 YYNGEE. There are 13 residues in the CDR3.

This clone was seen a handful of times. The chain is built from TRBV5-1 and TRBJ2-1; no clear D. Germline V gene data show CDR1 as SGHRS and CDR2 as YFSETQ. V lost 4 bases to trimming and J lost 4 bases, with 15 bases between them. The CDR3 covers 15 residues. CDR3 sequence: CASSNHPDLYNEQFF. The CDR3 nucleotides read TGCGCCAGCAGCAACCACCCCGACTTGTACAATGAGCAGTTCTTC.

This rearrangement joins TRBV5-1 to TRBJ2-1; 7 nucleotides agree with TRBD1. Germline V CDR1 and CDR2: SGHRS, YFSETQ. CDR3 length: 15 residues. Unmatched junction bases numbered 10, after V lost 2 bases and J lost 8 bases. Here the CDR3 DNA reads TGCGCCAGCAGCTTATCCAGGGGGTTGGTCGATGAGCAGTTCTTC. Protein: CASSLSRGLVDEQFF.

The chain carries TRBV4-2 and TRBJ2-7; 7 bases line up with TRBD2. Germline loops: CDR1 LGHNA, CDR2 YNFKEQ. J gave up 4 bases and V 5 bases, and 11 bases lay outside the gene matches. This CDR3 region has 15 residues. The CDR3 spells CASSFTASGGYEQYF. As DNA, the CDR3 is TGTGCCAGCAGCTTCACGGCTAGCGGAGGGTACGAGCAGTACTTC.

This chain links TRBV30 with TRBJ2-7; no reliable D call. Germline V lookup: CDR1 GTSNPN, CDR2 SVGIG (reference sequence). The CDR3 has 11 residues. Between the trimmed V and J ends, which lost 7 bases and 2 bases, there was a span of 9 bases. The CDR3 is CALGLPYEQYF. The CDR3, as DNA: TGTGCCTTAGGGCTACCCTACGAGCAGTACTTC. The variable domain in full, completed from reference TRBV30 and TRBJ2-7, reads SQTIHQWPATLVQPVGSPLSLECTVEGTSNPNLYWYRQAAGRGLQLLFYSVGIGQISSEVPQNLSASRPQDRQFILSSKKLLLSDSGFYLCALGLPYEQYFGPGTRLTVT.

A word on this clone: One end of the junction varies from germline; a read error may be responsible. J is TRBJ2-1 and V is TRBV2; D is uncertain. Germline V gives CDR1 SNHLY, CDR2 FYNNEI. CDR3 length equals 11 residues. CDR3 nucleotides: TGTGCCAGCAGTGACTACAAGGAGCAGTTCTTC. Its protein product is CASSDYKEQFF.

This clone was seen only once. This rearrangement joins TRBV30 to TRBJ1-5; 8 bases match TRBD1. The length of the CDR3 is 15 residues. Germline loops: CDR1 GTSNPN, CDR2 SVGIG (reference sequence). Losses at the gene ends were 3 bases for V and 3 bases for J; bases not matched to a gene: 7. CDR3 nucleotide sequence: TGTGCCTGGAGAGCTACAGGGGGATCCAATCAGCCCCAGCATTTT. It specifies CAWRATGGSNQPQHF.

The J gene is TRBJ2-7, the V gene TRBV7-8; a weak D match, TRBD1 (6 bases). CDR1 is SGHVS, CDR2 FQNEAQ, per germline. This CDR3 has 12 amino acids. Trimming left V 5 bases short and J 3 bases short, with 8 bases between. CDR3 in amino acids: CASSRDIYEQYF. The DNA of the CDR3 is TGTGCCAGCAGCAGGGACATCTACGAGCAGTACTTC.

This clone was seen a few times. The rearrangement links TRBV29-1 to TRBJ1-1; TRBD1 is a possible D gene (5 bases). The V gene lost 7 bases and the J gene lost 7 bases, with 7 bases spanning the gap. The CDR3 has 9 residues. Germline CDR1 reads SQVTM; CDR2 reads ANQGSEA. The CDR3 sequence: CSAGGEAFF. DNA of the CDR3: TGCAGCGCCGGGGGTGAAGCTTTCTTT.

CDR3 nucleotides: TGTGCCAGCAGCTTAGCGGTTAGAGCGAGCAACTATGGCTACACCTTC. As protein: CASSLAVRASNYGYTF. V and J are TRBV7-8 and TRBJ1-2; D call uncertain. CDR3 length equals 16 residues. V was clipped by 0 bases and J by 2 bases, with 13 bases between them. CDR1 and CDR2 (germline): SGHVS, FQNEAQ. The entire variable domain, with the rest obtained from reference TRBV7-8 and TRBJ1-2, is as follows: GAGVSQSPRYKVAKRGQDVALRCDPISGHVSLFWYQQALGQGPEFLTYFQNEAQLDKSGLPSDRFFAERPEGSVSTLKIQRTQQEDSAVYLCASSLAVRASNYGYTFGSGTRLTVV.

The CDR3: CASSLIRGAGTDTQYF. CDR3 in DNA: TGTGCCAGCAGCTTAATTCGCGGGGCAGGCACAGATACGCAGTATTTT. The rearrangement uses TRBV7-9 and TRBJ2-3; D may be TRBD2 (6 bases). V shed 2 bases and J shed 1 base, with 13 bases lying between them. Looked up from germline, CDR1 is SEHNR and CDR2 is FQNEAQ (reference sequence). The CDR3 spans 16 residues.

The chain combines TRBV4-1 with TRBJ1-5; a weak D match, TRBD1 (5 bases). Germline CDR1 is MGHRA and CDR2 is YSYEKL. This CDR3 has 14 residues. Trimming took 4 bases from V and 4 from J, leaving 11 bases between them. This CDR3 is CASSRWDDNQPQHF. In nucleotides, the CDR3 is TGCGCCAGCAGCCGATGGGACGATAATCAGCCCCAGCATTTT.

CDR3 in DNA: TGTGCTAGTGGTTTGGTACCCGGGGAGCTGTTTTTT. Translation gives CASGLVPGELFF. The chain has TRBV12-5 and TRBJ2-2; no firm D call. This CDR3 contains 12 residues. Per the germline V gene, CDR1 is LGHNT and CDR2 is FRNRAP. Trimming took off 0 bases at V and 6 bases at J, with 2 bases between the two ends.

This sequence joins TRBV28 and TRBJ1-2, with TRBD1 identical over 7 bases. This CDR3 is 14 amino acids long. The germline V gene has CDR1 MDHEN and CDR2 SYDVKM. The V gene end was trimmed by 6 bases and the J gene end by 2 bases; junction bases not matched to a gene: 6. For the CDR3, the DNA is TGTGCCAGCAGGCCGACAGGGATGAACTATGGCTACACCTTC. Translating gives CASRPTGMNYGYTF.

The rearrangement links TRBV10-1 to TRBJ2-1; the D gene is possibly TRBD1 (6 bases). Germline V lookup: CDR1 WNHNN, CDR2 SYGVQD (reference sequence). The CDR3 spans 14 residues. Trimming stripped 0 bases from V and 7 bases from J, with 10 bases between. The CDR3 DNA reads TGCGCCAGCAGTGAGTCGTCGGGGACAAATGAGCAGTTCTTC. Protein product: CASSESSGTNEQFF.

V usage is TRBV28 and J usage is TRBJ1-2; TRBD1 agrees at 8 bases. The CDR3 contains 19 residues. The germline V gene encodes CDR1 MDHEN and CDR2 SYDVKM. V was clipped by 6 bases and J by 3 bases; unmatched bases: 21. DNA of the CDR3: TGTGCCAGCAGCCGCAAAAGGGGTTTTCAGGGGGCGGACTACTATGGCTACACCTTC. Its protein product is CASSRKRGFQGADYYGYTF.

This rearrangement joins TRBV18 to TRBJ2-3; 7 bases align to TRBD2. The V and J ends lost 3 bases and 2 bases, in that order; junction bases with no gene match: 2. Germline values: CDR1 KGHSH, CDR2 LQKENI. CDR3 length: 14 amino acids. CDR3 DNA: TGTGCCAGCTCACCCGGGACTAACACAGATACGCAGTATTTT. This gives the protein CASSPGTNTDTQYF.

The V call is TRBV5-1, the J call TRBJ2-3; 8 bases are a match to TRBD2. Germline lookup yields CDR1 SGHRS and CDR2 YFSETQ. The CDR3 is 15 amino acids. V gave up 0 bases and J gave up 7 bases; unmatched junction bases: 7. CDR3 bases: TGCGCCAGCAGCTTGGGCAGACGGGAGGGCAATACGCAGTATTTT. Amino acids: CASSLGRREGNTQYF.